This TCR beta chain is from a study of human T cells and chemical hapten exposure (dated by TCRdb to the early 2020s). Notes on the research overall: For sensitization, 2% DPC in acetone was applied to an approximately 2 cm by approximately 2 cm area of upper inner arm skin. Weekly therapeutic DPC doses were additionally applied to the scalp of patients throughout the roughly 26-week study period. Patch tests used Finn chambers with 0.01% DPC on the upper back, scored after 6 days by International Contact Dermatitis Research Group standards. Most of the patients in the cohort were female, and the cohort covered alopecia areata with under or over 50% scalp involvement, alopecia totalis and alopecia universalis. Libraries were pooled for sequencing, and per-sample TCR yields varied mainly because of small differences in library volumes within the pool. In alopecia patients, the study followed how the peripheral blood TCR repertoire changed in vivo over primary and secondary sensitization to diphenylcyclopropenone (DPC), a hapten. Blood samples were taken from patients before sensitization (week 0) and at 2, 6 and about 24 weeks after DPC sensitization. For TCR sequencing, blood came from about 29 alopecia patients at anywhere from one to four time points (pre-sensitization, 2, 6 and 24 weeks). Findings and caveats that apply to the study as a whole: Patch test score was positively correlated with the number of PT1 expanded TCRs, with significance at thresholds 8, 16 and 32 but not at 4. Because all patients had alopecia, a presumed autoimmune disease, the immune response of the patients might differ from that of healthy individuals. Significantly more large CDR3 similarity clusters were formed by expanded TCRs than by pre-sensitization or healthy control sets, consistent with antigen-driven responses. DPC sensitization did not change the number of TCRs with a frequency above 1 in 1000, and there was no evidence of changes in global repertoire structure. Repeated subsampling changed both the strength of the expansion versus patch-test correlation and the threshold at which that correlation became significant.

This clonotype was observed a few times. The target of this receptor is not known. Nothing much larger sits one base from this clone, and base qualities are not available. To prepare the library, RACE was applied. Data came from a NextSeq 500. During library preparation, unique molecular identifiers were attached to individual cDNA molecules so that TCRs could be counted in a quantitative, reproducible way. From each blood RNA sample, both TCR alpha and TCR beta chains were sequenced. As for the authors' bioinformatics: A median of approximately 100,000 TCRs per sample was observed, with a range of about 23,224 to 690,600. V, J and CDR3 annotation of the TCR reads was carried out using the Decombinator software suite. To make PS versus PT1 abundance plots, every sample was subsampled to the same number of TCRs (28,000). TCRs were defined as expanded if absent before sensitization and observed at least eight times at the 2-week time point. TCRdb passed the public sequencing reads through fastp at Q25 and MiXCR, retaining productive beta sequences. Merged by CDR3 protein, the rows form single entries marked with the most common genes and DNA. V and J calls and clone size were set by TCRdb, not the authors. Within this sample are 80,000 to 100,000 distinct CDR3 sequences, with around 10% of them counted one time only. The biggest ten clones account for 3.6% of the sample.

The intended sense of this specimen's time point label: pre-sensitization, week 0. Interpreted using the paper, the treatment or condition label stands for: therapeutic diphenylcyclopropenone sensitization with weekly scalp DPC. At every patch-test visit, the blood draw took place before the patch test was put on. Patients were considered eligible if aged 18 to 70, diagnosed with alopecia and deemed suitable for DPC therapy, and patients were excluded if pregnant. Total RNA was extracted from unfractionated whole blood that had been collected in Tempus Blood RNA tubes. The CDR3 contains 17 residues, cysteine and phenylalanine counted. The retained sequence is limited to the CDR3, 51 bases, with the frame set at the first base. Taken from the germline V gene, the CDR1 and CDR2 loops are MNHEY and SVGEGT. The trim is 6 bases for V and 0 bases for J, with a gap of 17 bases between the germline ends.

The specimen was whole blood, collected in connection with sensitization to the hapten diphenylcyclopropenone (DPC). The rearrangement combines TRBV6-2 or TRBV6-3 with TRBJ2-2, and the D gene may be TRBD2, 6 bases matching. The receptor was derived from a woman aged 40 to 50 with alopecia areata. Some clones in this sample may be carry-over from other donors' samples. CDR3 reads: CASRTPSGTSNTGELFF. The DNA sequence is given as TGTGCCAGCAGAACACCCTCCGGGACTTCGAACACCGGGGAGCTGTTTTTT.